This T cell receptor (beta chain) was identified during a study of T-cell reconstitution after alpha-beta-depleted transplantation in children. The V and J ends lost 4 bases and 0 bases respectively, with 17 bases between them. Germline V lookup: CDR1 SGHRS, CDR2 YFSETQ. The length of the CDR3 is 18 residues. A TCRbeta library incorporating unique molecular identifiers was prepared. TCRdb reprocessed the PCR reads via MiXCR and lists one record per CDR3 protein. This table holds about 500,000 distinct CDR3 sequences, 30% to 35% found once. The specimen was PBMCs from the stem cell graft donor, collected from the stem cell graft. V and J are TRBV5-1 and TRBJ2-6; possibly TRBD1 for D (5 bases). This TCR was sampled from a human donor who donated a stem cell graft to a child with aplastic anemia. The CDR3 DNA is TGCGCCAGCAGCCTGAGGACACTACAATACTCTGGGGCCAACGTCCTGACTTTC. It translates to CASSLRTLQYSGANVLTF.